The sequence of this T cell receptor beta chain was determined in a study of a mutant IDH1 vaccine in newly diagnosed glioma. Study overall: There were approximately 62% males and around 38% females among treated patients, whose mean age was about 40 years. Every participant had undergone radiotherapy, temozolomide, or both before, and most underwent both. Study conclusions and caveats: Whatever changes occurred in top peripheral T cell clonotypes seemed unrelated to pseudoprogression.

The CDR3 loop spans 11 amino acids. CDR1 is DFQATT and CDR2 is SNEGSKA in the germline V gene (reference sequence). V shed 6 bases and J shed 4 bases, with 9 bases lying between them. Notes on this clone: Antigen specificity is unknown.

As for time point: week 47, end of study. Doses consisted of 300 ug of mutant IDH1 20-mer peptide each, paired with topical imiquimod. Profiled with immunoSEQ multiplex PCR; TCRdb holds only in-frame clones, not every one. In the table there are 90,000 to 100,000 clones, around 92% of which are singletons. The starting material was PBMCs, obtained from a glioma patient whose treatment included an IDH1 peptide vaccine. This chain uses TRBV20-1 with TRBJ1-1; D is possibly TRBD1 (5 bases). The clonotype originates from a woman aged 50 to 60 with glioma. CDR3 nucleotides: TGCAGTGCCAAGAGGGGCACTGAAGCTTTCTTT. This codes for CSAKRGTEAFF.